The present T cell receptor (beta chain) was sequenced within a study of graft-versus-host responses after intestinal transplantation. Whole-study findings and limits: Individuals who had graft-donor T cell macrochimerism had allografts that showed high graft-versus-host to host-versus-graft clonal ratios.

The assay was immunoSEQ multiplex PCR, and TCRdb's table has in-frame clones only and misses some. The sample includes some 130,000 clones, 85% to 95% seen only once; the top ten take over 0.15%. The germline V gene has CDR1 MDHEN and CDR2 SYDVKM. V was clipped by 6 bases and J by 8 bases; unmatched bases: 10. The CDR3 is made up of 14 amino acids. Worth noting for this clone: As yet, its antigen is unknown.

The receptor's source is a human donor who received an intestinal transplant. Material: unstimulated CD4+ T cells sorted from spleen or lymph node cells, obtained before intestinal transplant. This chain uses TRBV28 with TRBJ1-2; 9 bases match TRBD1. CDR3 residues: CASREGTGMGGYTF. For the CDR3, the DNA is TGTGCCAGCAGGGAAGGGACAGGGATGGGCGGCTACACCTTC.